The T cell receptor beta chain under discussion was sequenced for a study of blood T cell repertoires in COVID-19. As originally analysed: Cell counts per sample came from amplifying reference gene primers. The protocol was immunoSEQ multiplex PCR, while the TCRdb copy is restricted to in-frame clones and leaves out a portion. The V and J calls and clone size were taken over from that table, and D and trimming were inferred from the DNA. The sample consists of fewer than 250,000 clones, 85% to 90% of them appearing once. The Seattle site enrolled patients during active infection and followed them longitudinally. In this sample, this clone turned up a few times. The V gene lost 8 bases and the J gene lost 4 bases, with 12 bases spanning the gap. This CDR3 contains 12 residues. Per germline, CDR1 SNHLY and CDR2 FYNNEI.

This receptor was obtained from a man between 45 and 60 years old with COVID-19, enrolled during active disease. The rearrangement uses TRBV2 and TRBJ2-7; D is unresolved. The material sequenced was peripheral blood. This chain's CDR3 is CASRRARYEQYF. CDR3 in DNA: TGTGCCAGCCGCCGTGCGAGGTACGAGCAGTACTTC.